The entry below describes one T cell receptor beta chain. The data are from a study of T cell responses to AZD1222 COVID-19 vaccine. V lost 7 bases and J lost 1, with 13 bases in between. CDR1 and CDR2 (germline): GTSNPN, SVGIG (reference sequence). The CDR3 totals 13 residues. Libraries were prepared by immunoSEQ multiplex PCR; TCRdb keeps only in-frame clonotypes and omits some of them. Of 150,000 to 200,000 clones in the sample, roughly 87% were seen once. The sample was peripheral blood, taken on day 0 of AZD1222 vaccination. This clonotype was obtained from an adult in good health. The chain carries TRBV30 and TRBJ1-1; D unclear. The CDR3 region is CASDRAENTEAFF. The DNA for the CDR3 is TGTGCCTCCGACCGGGCAGAGAACACTGAAGCTTTCTTT. The entire variable domain, with the rest obtained from reference TRBV30 and TRBJ1-1, is as follows: SQTIHQWPATLVQPVGSPLSLECTVEGTSNPNLYWYRQAAGRGLQLLFYSVGIGQISSEVPQNLSASRPQDRQFILSSKKLLLSDSGFYLCASDRAENTEAFFGQGTRLTVV.